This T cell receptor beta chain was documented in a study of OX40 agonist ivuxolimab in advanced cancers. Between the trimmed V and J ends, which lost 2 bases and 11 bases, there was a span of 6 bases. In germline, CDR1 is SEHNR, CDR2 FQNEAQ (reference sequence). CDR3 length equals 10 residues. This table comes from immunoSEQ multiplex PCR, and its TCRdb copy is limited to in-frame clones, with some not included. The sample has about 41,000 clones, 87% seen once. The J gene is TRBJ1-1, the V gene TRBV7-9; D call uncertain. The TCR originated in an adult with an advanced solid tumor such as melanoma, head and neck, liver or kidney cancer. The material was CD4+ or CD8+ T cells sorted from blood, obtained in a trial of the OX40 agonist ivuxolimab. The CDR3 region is CASSLRAAFF. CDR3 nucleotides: TGTGCCAGCAGCTTAAGGGCGGCTTTCTTT.